These 25 T cell receptor beta chains were all obtained from the same sample, sequenced in a study of blood T cells in healthy people across ages. Alongside a J-beta primer mix, a sample-barcoded 5' primer served in a second PCR lasting roughly 7 to 11 cycles. One entry per CDR3 protein results from TCRdb running MiXCR on the 5' RACE reads. This table holds about 2 million distinct CDR3 sequences, roughly 50% found once. The specimen sequenced was blood. The receptors were sampled from a woman in her thirties or forties in good health.

CDR3: CAIRLPGQGLGAGYTF. CDR3 coding DNA: TGTGCCATCAGACTGCCGGGACAGGGGCTAGGGGCTGGCTACACCTTC. The rearrangement links TRBV10-3 to TRBJ1-2; 10 bases agree with TRBD1. Trimming cost V 6 bases and J 7 bases; bases outside gene matches: 14. The CDR3 runs to 16 residues. Germline assignment: CDR1 ENHRY and CDR2 SYGVKD.

This clonotype was observed a handful of times. This chain uses TRBV6-6 with TRBJ1-2; D gene unclear. Germline V CDR1 and CDR2: MNHNY, SVGAGI (reference sequence). This CDR3 has 13 residues. The V end was cut by 4 bases, the J end by 8 bases, with 14 bases between. CDR3 sequence: CASSSDEGTGYTF. CDR3 DNA: TGTGCCAGCAGTTCCGACGAGGGTACGGGCTACACCTTC.

The V gene is TRBV20-1, the J gene TRBJ2-5, with 11 positions matching TRBD2. J gave up 5 bases and V 1 base, and 6 bases lay outside the gene matches. CDR3 length: 15 residues. Germline V gives CDR1 DFQATT, CDR2 SNEGSKA (reference sequence). The CDR3 loop is CSARGGTSGTETQYF. In DNA form, the CDR3 reads TGCAGTGCTAGAGGTGGGACTAGCGGCACGGAGACCCAGTACTTC.

This clonotype was counted only a few times. The J gene is TRBJ2-5, the V gene TRBV9; the D is unclear. The CDR3 contains 15 residues. Trimming took off 5 bases at V and 2 bases at J, with 16 bases between the two ends. Germline V gives CDR1 SGDLS, CDR2 YYNGEE. The CDR3 DNA reads TGTGCCAGCAGTTCCATGCCTAGTGGGCAAGAGACCCAGTACTTC. Its translation is CASSSMPSGQETQYF. Full variable domain (rest looked up from reference TRBV9 and TRBJ2-5): DSGVTQTPKHLITATGQRVTLRCSPRSGDLSVYWYQQSLDQGLQFLIQYYNGEERAKGNILERFSAQQFPDLHSELNLSSLELGDSALYFCASSSMPSGQETQYFGPGTRLLVL.

The chain combines TRBV6-2 or TRBV6-3 with TRBJ1-5, with D unresolved. Germline V gene sequence: CDR1 MNHEY, CDR2 SVGEGT. This CDR3 is built from 18 residues. V lost 7 bases, J lost 4 bases, and 26 bases lay in between. This CDR3 is CASNSRIGPTSGNQPQHF. The DNA for the CDR3 is TGTGCCAGCAACTCCCGAATTGGGCCCACCTCGGGGAATCAGCCCCAGCATTTT.

This clonotype was detected a few times. In nucleotides, the CDR3 is TGTGCCAGCAGCGTAGTATCAGGGGGAGGGAGCGGGGGCCTTTACAATGAGCAGTTCTTC. Protein sequence: CASSVVSGGGSGGLYNEQFF. The rearrangement uses TRBV9 and TRBJ2-1, with D possibly matching TRBD2 (8 bases). V dropped 0 bases and J dropped 4 bases, with 26 bases sitting between them. The CDR3 consists of 20 residues. CDR1 and CDR2 (germline): SGDLS, YYNGEE.

This clonotype turned up a few times. The chain joins TRBV5-1 to TRBJ2-4; maybe TRBD2 (5 bases). V lost 3 bases to trimming and J lost 6 bases, with 13 bases between them. Germline CDR1 SGHRS, CDR2 YFSETQ. The CDR3 spans 14 residues. CDR3 in amino acids: CASSYGDFGNIQYF. In nucleotides, the CDR3 is TGCGCCAGCAGCTACGGGGATTTTGGAAACATTCAGTACTTC.

The chain links TRBV4-2 to TRBJ2-7; D not resolved. Trimming took 0 bases from V and 1 from J, leaving 10 bases between them. CDR1 and CDR2 from the germline V gene are LGHNA and YNFKEQ. The CDR3 is 15 residues long. CDR3 DNA: TGTGCCAGCAGCCAAGATGCGTCAGAGTCCTACGAGCAGTACTTC. Translated: CASSQDASESYEQYF.

The J gene is TRBJ2-1, the V gene TRBV20-1, with D unresolved. CDR1 and CDR2 (germline): DFQATT, SNEGSKA (reference sequence). The CDR3 length is 15 residues. Trimming took 0 bases from V and 0 from J, leaving 9 bases between them. CDR3 amino acids: CSARDLSFSYNEQFF. CDR3 sequence (DNA): TGCAGTGCTAGAGATCTCAGTTTCTCCTACAATGAGCAGTTCTTC.

The V gene is TRBV20-1, the J gene TRBJ2-3, with 14 bases lining up with TRBD2. With 6 bases clipped from V and 4 bases from J, the junction kept 3 bases outside the gene matches. CDR3 length: 14 amino acids. Per germline, CDR1 DFQATT and CDR2 SNEGSKA (reference sequence). The CDR3 protein is CSAGLAGGADTQYF. The DNA for the CDR3 is TGCAGTGCCGGACTAGCGGGGGGTGCAGATACGCAGTATTTT.

The V call is TRBV10-3, the J call TRBJ2-1; 9 bases agree with TRBD2. This CDR3 region has 14 residues. CDR1 is ENHRY, CDR2 SYGVKD, per germline. The V segment lost 3 bases and the J segment 7 bases; nucleotides outside the gene matches: 4. CDR3 amino acids: CAISDRAGGNEQFF. CDR3 DNA sequence: TGTGCCATCAGTGATAGGGCGGGGGGGAATGAGCAGTTCTTC.

The chain combines TRBV10-3 with TRBJ2-7, with D tentatively TRBD1 (5 bases). Looked up from germline, CDR1 is ENHRY and CDR2 is SYGVKD. This CDR3 contains 14 residues. V lost 2 bases and J 1 base, leaving 9 bases between the germline ends. CDR3 region: CAISEPGRSYEQYF. The CDR3 bases are TGTGCCATCAGTGAGCCAGGGCGGTCCTACGAGCAGTACTTC.

A single count supports this clonotype. This chain uses TRBV4-1 with TRBJ2-5; 8 nucleotides agree with TRBD1. The last part of the DNA fits TRBJ2-7 better; the J call may be wrong. Germline V lookup: CDR1 MGHRA, CDR2 YSYEKL. The CDR3 loop spans 17 amino acids. Here the CDR3 reads CASSQVPPRTGSFEQYF. The CDR3 DNA sequence: TGCGCCAGCAGCCAAGTTCCACCCCGGACAGGGTCTTTCGAGCAGTACTTC.

CDR3 region: CASSLVGGPPGDTQYF. CDR3 DNA: TGTGCCAGCAGCTTAGTGGGCGGGCCCCCCGGGGATACGCAGTATTTT. The chain has TRBV7-2 and TRBJ2-3; maybe TRBD2 (5 bases). The CDR3 consists of 16 residues. CDR1 and CDR2 (germline): SGHTA, FQGNSA. V was trimmed by 1 base and J by 6 bases, leaving 17 bases between them.

In its sample, this clonotype was seen a few times. This rearrangement joins TRBV7-9 to TRBJ1-2; perhaps TRBD1 as D (5 bases). The germline V gene has CDR1 SEHNR and CDR2 FQNEAQ (reference sequence). The CDR3 runs 14 residues. Deletions cut 4 bases from V and 13 bases from J, with 22 bases between. CDR3 in amino acids: CASSSASGATSGTF. In DNA, the CDR3 is TGTGCCAGCAGCTCGGCCTCCGGGGCTACATCGGGCACCTTC.

This clonotype was found a few times. The chain combines TRBV9 with TRBJ2-6; 7 bases map to TRBD1. Germline assignment: CDR1 SGDLS and CDR2 YYNGEE. V gave up 4 bases and J gave up 0 bases; unmatched junction bases: 10. The CDR3 contains 18 residues. The CDR3 DNA sequence: TGTGCCAGCAGCTTCCGACAGGGACCTAGCTCTGGGGCCAACGTCCTGACTTTC. It translates to CASSFRQGPSSGANVLTF.

The chain carries TRBV15 and TRBJ2-1, with 9 bases that match TRBD1. The ends lost 0 bases at V and 7 bases at J; junction bases unmatched: 4. Germline assignment: CDR1 LNHNV and CDR2 YYDKDF (reference sequence). The CDR3 is 15 amino acids. The CDR3 nucleotides are TGTGCCACCAGCAGAGAACAGGGGGCGGGTAATGAGCAGTTCTTC. Translating gives CATSREQGAGNEQFF.

This clonotype was seen a handful of times. V usage is TRBV7-2 and J usage is TRBJ2-1; D not resolved. The CDR3 is made up of 16 amino acids. V was clipped by 2 bases and J by 0 bases, with 11 bases between them. CDR1 is SGHTA and CDR2 is FQGNSA in the germline V gene. The CDR3 DNA is TGTGCCAGCAGCTTATCCCCGGGCAACTCCTACAATGAGCAGTTCTTC. This codes for CASSLSPGNSYNEQFF.

The chain couples TRBV9 to TRBJ2-1, with D tentatively TRBD2 (6 bases). Germline-derived CDR1 and CDR2 are SGDLS and YYNGEE. The CDR3 is 14 amino acids. Trimming left V 4 bases short and J 5 bases short, with 13 bases between. The CDR3 region has the DNA TGTGCCAGCAGCCCCCGACTAGTTCACAATGAGCAGTTCTTC. This translates into CASSPRLVHNEQFF.

This clonotype was seen only a few times. The gene calls are TRBV24-1 and TRBJ2-5; D call uncertain. The CDR3 contains 12 residues. V was trimmed by 5 bases and J by 4 bases, leaving 7 bases between them. Germline V gene lookup returns CDR1 KGHDR and CDR2 SFDVKD. Written as DNA, the CDR3 is TGTGCCACCAGTGCCGGGTTAGAGACCCAGTACTTC. Protein sequence: CATSAGLETQYF.

The chain joins TRBV15 to TRBJ2-7; 7 positions match TRBD2. Germline trimming cut 10 bases from V and 5 bases from J; bases unmatched to any gene: 5. The CDR3 has 11 residues. The germline gives CDR1 LNHNV, CDR2 YYDKDF (reference sequence). The CDR3 bases are TGTGCCATCGGGGGGACGAACGAGCAGTACTTC. As protein: CAIGGTNEQYF. Complete variable domain (other parts from reference TRBV15 and TRBJ2-7): DAMVIQNPRYQVTQFGKPVTLSCSQTLNHNVMYWYQQKSSQAPKLLFHYYDKDFNNEADTPDNFQSRRPNTSFCFLDIRSPGLGDTAMYLCAIGGTNEQYFGPGTRLTVT.

This chain links TRBV9 with TRBJ2-5, with 11 bases lining up with TRBD2. Germline trimming cut 2 bases from V and 2 bases from J; bases unmatched to any gene: 2. The germline V gene encodes CDR1 SGDLS and CDR2 YYNGEE. The CDR3 has 15 amino acids. In DNA, the CDR3 is TGTGCCAGCAGCGTGATAGCGGGGGGGCAAGAGACCCAGTACTTC. The encoded protein is CASSVIAGGQETQYF.

The V gene is TRBV7-2, the J gene TRBJ2-5; perhaps TRBD2 as D (6 bases). CDR3 size: 14 residues. The V gene's germline CDR1 is SGHTA and CDR2 FQGNSA. The V end lost 5 bases, the J end lost 6 bases, and 16 bases lay between the germline ends. The DNA for the CDR3 is TGTGCCAGCAGCGACGGGGGTTCGGGAAAGACCCAGTACTTC. Translation: CASSDGGSGKTQYF.

In the case of this clonotype: One end of the junction is discordant with germline, which a read error may explain. J is TRBJ2-2 and V is TRBV29-1, with 7 bases identical to TRBD1. This CDR3 contains 16 residues. Germline CDR1 SQVTM, CDR2 ANQGSEA. CDR3 in DNA: TGCGGCGTTGGGACAGCCAACCCCCCGAACACCGGGGAGCTGTTTTTT. This gives the protein CGVGTANPPNTGELFF.

This clonotype was seen only a few times. The V call is TRBV25-1, the J call TRBJ1-2; D unresolved. Trimming stripped 2 bases from V and 2 bases from J, with 12 bases between. From germline, CDR1 is MGHDK and CDR2 SYGVNS. The CDR3 extends over 15 amino acids. In DNA form, the CDR3 reads TGTGCCAGCAGTGAAAAGGGTGGATTCAACTATGGCTACACCTTC. This codes for CASSEKGGFNYGYTF.